This T cell receptor beta chain was retrieved from a study of blood T cells in healthy people across ages. Trimming removed 3 bases from V and 8 bases from J, with 13 bases in between. This CDR3 has 13 residues. Germline V gene sequence: CDR1 ENHRY, CDR2 SYGVKD. Primed by a sample-barcoded 5' primer and a J-beta primer mix, a second PCR proceeded for 7 to 11 cycles. TCRdb re-analysed the 5' RACE reads in MiXCR, keeping a single row per CDR3 protein. The sample has some 730,000 distinct CDR3 sequences, roughly 20% seen once. Sequencing input: blood. The J gene is TRBJ1-2, the V gene TRBV10-3; maybe TRBD1 (5 bases). This receptor was taken from a man in his 70s in good health. This chain's CDR3 is CAISERDGDGYTF. The CDR3 coding sequence is TGTGCCATCAGTGAAAGAGATGGGGACGGCTACACCTTC.